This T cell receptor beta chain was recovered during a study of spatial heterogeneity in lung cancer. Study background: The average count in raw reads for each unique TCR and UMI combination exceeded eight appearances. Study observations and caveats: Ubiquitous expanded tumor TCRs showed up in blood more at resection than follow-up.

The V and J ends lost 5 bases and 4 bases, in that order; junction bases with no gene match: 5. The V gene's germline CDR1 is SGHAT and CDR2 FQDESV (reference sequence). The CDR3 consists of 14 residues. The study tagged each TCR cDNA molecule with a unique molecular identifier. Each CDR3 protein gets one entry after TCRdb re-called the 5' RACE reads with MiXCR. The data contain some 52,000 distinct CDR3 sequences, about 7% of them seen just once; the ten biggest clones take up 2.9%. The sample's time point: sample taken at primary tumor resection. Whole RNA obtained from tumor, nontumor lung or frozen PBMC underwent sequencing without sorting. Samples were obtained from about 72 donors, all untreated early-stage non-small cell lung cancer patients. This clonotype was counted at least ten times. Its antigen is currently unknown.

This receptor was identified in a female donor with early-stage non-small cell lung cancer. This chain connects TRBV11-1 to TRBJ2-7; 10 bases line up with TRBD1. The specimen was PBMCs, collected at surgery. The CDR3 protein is CASSRDRGAYEQYF. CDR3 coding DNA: TGTGCCAGCAGCCGGGACAGGGGCGCATACGAGCAGTACTTC.